The rows below give T cell receptor beta chains drawn from one sample of a study of long-term antiretroviral therapy in people with HIV. Clones were read by immunoSEQ multiplex PCR, and TCRdb kept only the in-frame ones, dropping some. Among about 24,000 clones listed, around 84% were seen once. The source material was unsorted PBMCs, sampled 4.4 years after starting antiretroviral therapy. These receptors were collected from a man aged 25 to 40 with HIV. The CDR3 runs from the conserved cysteine through the conserved F or W. A D gene is named only where the DNA matches it firmly. The listing skips clone size in some rows; elsewhere it reads once, few, many or a size class.

v_gene,j_gene,abundance,d_gene,CDR3nt,CDR3aa
TRBV19,TRBJ2-1,-,TRBD2,TGTGCCAGTAGTATAGGGGCGGGAGGGATCTACAATGAGCAGTTCTTC,CASSIGAGGIYNEQFF
TRBV6-6,TRBJ1-5,-,-,TGTGCCAGCAGTTATCGGGAGGTCGGACAGCCCCAGCATTTT,CASSYREVGQPQHF
TRBV2,TRBJ1-5,-,-,TGTGCCAGCCAGGGGTCGGCGGATCGTCAGCCCCAGCATTTT,CASQGSADRQPQHF
TRBV19,TRBJ2-4,-,TRBD2,TGTGCCAGTAGTTCAATGACTAGCGGGGGGGCGAATGACATTCAGTACTTC,CASSSMTSGGANDIQYF
TRBV6-4,TRBJ1-5,-,-,TGTGCCAGTGCGGCAGAAAGCAATCAGCCCCAGCATTTT,CASAAESNQPQHF
TRBV7-9,TRBJ1-6,few,TRBD1,TGTGCCAGCACCCTTACAGGGGGGTATAATTCACCCCTCCACTTT,CASTLTGGYNSPLHF
TRBV5-5,TRBJ2-2,-,TRBD1,TGTGCCAGCAGCTTTTCCGGGACAGCAAACACCGGGGAGCTGTTTTTT,CASSFSGTANTGELFF
TRBV29-1,TRBJ1-1,-,-,TGCAGCGCGGCTCGGGACCGGAACACTGAAGCTTTCTTT,CSAARDRNTEAFF
TRBV7-2,TRBJ1-4,-,-,TGTGCCAGCAGCTGGACAGCAACTAATGAAAAACTGTTTTTT,CASSWTATNEKLFF
TRBV7-9,TRBJ2-7,-,TRBD1,TGTGCCAGCAGCGCGTGGACAGGGATCGACGAGCAGTACTTC,CASSAWTGIDEQYF
TRBV6-5,TRBJ1-5,-,TRBD1,TGTGCCAGCAGCCCCAGGGGGCAAATTAATCAGCCCCAGCATTTT,CASSPRGQINQPQHF
TRBV29-1,TRBJ2-3,-,TRBD2,TGCAGCGTTGAAGAGTGGACTAGCGGGGGGGCTAGCGATACGCAGTATTTT,CSVEEWTSGGASDTQYF
TRBV7-9,TRBJ1-5,-,-,TGTGCCAGCAGCTCCTATCCCCCACGGGACGAGATGCCCCAGCATTTT,CASSSYPPRDEMPQHF
TRBV27,TRBJ2-1,-,-,TGTGCCAGCAGTTTATACCCCAGCCTCGGTAATGAGCAGTTCTTC,CASSLYPSLGNEQFF
TRBV2,TRBJ2-7,-,TRBD1,TGTGCGGTGGCCACAGGGGAAGGTTACAGCTCCTACGAGCAGTACTTC,CAVATGEGYSSYEQYF
TRBV19,TRBJ2-5,-,TRBD2,TGTGCCAGTAGTCAAAGTGGACTAGGGGAGACCCAGTACTTC,CASSQSGLGETQYF
TRBV4-3,TRBJ2-5,-,TRBD1,TGCGCCAGCAGCCAATCCAGGGGGAGTAAAGAGACCCAGTACTTC,CASSQSRGSKETQYF
TRBV19,TRBJ2-3,-,TRBD1,TGTGCCAGTAGTATAGCTGGGACAGGGCACCTAGATACGCAGTATTTT,CASSIAGTGHLDTQYF
TRBV5-4,TRBJ2-6,-,-,TGTGCCAGCAACCCGGGATCAACTCTAGGGTCTGGGGCCAACGTCCTGACTTTC,CASNPGSTLGSGANVLTF
TRBV6-5,TRBJ2-3,-,-,TGTGCCACCGCTAGGGGACACCTTACCCCAGATACGCAGTATTTT,CATARGHLTPDTQYF
TRBV7-9,TRBJ1-4,-,-,TGTGCCAGCAGATTTGGTGAAAAACTGTTTTTT,CASRFGEKLFF
TRBV27,TRBJ2-1,-,-,TGTGCCAGCAACTGGGCCGGGGGTAGCTCCTACAATGAGCAGTTCTTC,CASNWAGGSSYNEQFF
TRBV6-5,TRBJ1-2,-,TRBD1,TGTGCCAGCAGTTACGAAGGGGGCGGCTATGGCTACACCTTC,CASSYEGGGYGYTF
TRBV18,TRBJ2-7,once,-,TGTGCCAGCTCGCCCACAAGGGGGAAGGCTCCCTACGAGCAGTACTTC,CASSPTRGKAPYEQYF
TRBV7-7,TRBJ1-2,-,-,TGTGCCAGCAGCCCCCGGGGACCGGGAGACTATGGCTACACCTTC,CASSPRGPGDYGYTF
TRBV19,TRBJ2-7,few,-,TGTGCCAGTAGTGACACTGAGCAGTACTTC,CASSDTEQYF
TRBV27,TRBJ1-2,-,TRBD1,TGTGCCAGCAGTTACTCAAAGGGACAGGTGGTCTATGGCTACACCTTC,CASSYSKGQVVYGYTF
TRBV19,TRBJ2-7,-,TRBD1,TGTGCCAGTAGTACAGGACAGGGCTCTTACGAGCAGTACTTC,CASSTGQGSYEQYF
TRBV6-5,TRBJ2-7,-,TRBD2,TGTGCCAGCAGTTACCGGGGCGGGAGTCTTTACGAGCAGTACTTC,CASSYRGGSLYEQYF
TRBV7-6,TRBJ2-7,-,-,TGTGCCAGCAGCTTAGCTACAGGCTCAACCTACGAGCAGTACTTC,CASSLATGSTYEQYF
TRBV7-3,TRBJ2-3,few,-,TGTGCCAGCAGCTCCGACTCGTACACAGATACGCAGTATTTT,CASSSDSYTDTQYF
TRBV2,TRBJ2-2,-,TRBD1,TGTGCCAGCAGTGAAAGGACAGGGGGCCCCGGGGAGCTGTTTTTT,CASSERTGGPGELFF
TRBV28,TRBJ2-7,-,TRBD2,TGTGCCATCATGGGGACTAGGGCCTACGAGCAGTACTTC,CAIMGTRAYEQYF
TRBV19,TRBJ2-7,-,-,TGTGCCAGTAGTATGGTCAGCAACTACGAGCAGTACTTC,CASSMVSNYEQYF
TRBV6-4,TRBJ1-1,once,TRBD1,TGTGCCAGCAGTGAATCGGGACAGGGGCAGGGTGAAGCTTTCTTT,CASSESGQGQGEAFF
TRBV9,TRBJ1-1,once,-,TGTGCCAGCAGCGTAGATCCCTGGGGCACTGAAGCTTTCTTT,CASSVDPWGTEAFF
TRBV6-1,TRBJ1-5,few,-,TGTGCCAGCAGTGCCGGGACGGGCAGCAATCAGCCCCAGCATTTT,CASSAGTGSNQPQHF
TRBV6-1,TRBJ1-4,-,-,TGTGCCAGCAGTATCCCCAGGTTTCGCTTTGAAAAACTGTTTTTT,CASSIPRFRFEKLFF
TRBV5-6,TRBJ1-2,-,-,TGTGCCAGCAGCTTGGATCGACTTGGGGGCATCTATGGCTACACCTTC,CASSLDRLGGIYGYTF
TRBV6-1,TRBJ2-7,-,-,TGTGCCAGCAGTGAATACGACGGCTACTACGAGCAGTACTTC,CASSEYDGYYEQYF
TRBV7-9,TRBJ1-1,-,TRBD1,TGTGCCAGCAGCATCCGCCGGGACAGAGAGGGTCCGAACACTGAAGCTTTCTTT,CASSIRRDREGPNTEAFF
TRBV28,TRBJ2-7,-,-,TGTGCCAGCAGTCCGTCGAGCGAGCAGTACTTC,CASSPSSEQYF
TRBV10-2,TRBJ2-3,-,-,TGCGCCAGCAGTGAGTTCCTGCCATCTAGCACAGATACGCAGTATTTT,CASSEFLPSSTDTQYF
TRBV14,TRBJ2-7,-,TRBD2,TGTGCCAGCAGCCAAGGGACTAGCGGGAAAGGCTACGAGCAGTACTTC,CASSQGTSGKGYEQYF
TRBV20-1,TRBJ2-7,-,TRBD1,TGCAGTGCCACGGACAGGTACGAGCAGTACTTC,CSATDRYEQYF
TRBV5-1,TRBJ1-5,-,TRBD1,TGCGCCAGCAGCTTGGGGACAGGGGTCGGCATTCAGCCCCAGCATTTT,CASSLGTGVGIQPQHF
TRBV7-2,TRBJ2-7,-,-,TGTGCCAGCAGCTTAGGGCCAGGTTCCTACGAGCAGTACTTC,CASSLGPGSYEQYF
TRBV9,TRBJ1-3,-,-,TGTGCCAGCTCGGCAGGGGCTAGCTCTGGAAACACCATATATTTT,CASSAGASSGNTIYF
TRBV5-6,TRBJ2-3,-,-,TGTGCCAGCAGCTTGAGCGGAGGAAGTACAGATACGCAGTATTTT,CASSLSGGSTDTQYF
TRBV6-1,TRBJ1-2,-,-,TGTGCCAGCAGTCCGGCAGCTGGAGGTGGCTACACCTTC,CASSPAAGGGYTF
TRBV27,TRBJ1-6,few,-,TGTGCCAGCAGCCCCGGGCGGCAGTGGAGCTATAATTCACCCCTCCACTTT,CASSPGRQWSYNSPLHF
TRBV5-1,TRBJ2-1,-,TRBD2,TGCGCCAGCAGCCATGGCGGGGGGGCCGGGAATGAGCAGTTCTTC,CASSHGGGAGNEQFF
TRBV9,TRBJ2-3,-,-,TGTGCCAGCAGCACCCTCACAGATACGCAGTATTTT,CASSTLTDTQYF